This TCR beta chain was sequenced during a study of T cells in placental villitis. About the investigation overall: The study tested an allograft-versus-infection hypothesis by comparing placental TCR-beta repertoires in villitis of unknown etiology, unaffected controls matched for gestational age, and infectious villitis. The paper's findings and limits, for the study overall: Sequencing bulk tissue made it impossible to distinguish helper, regulatory or cytotoxic T cells or to tell maternal from fetal T cells, and the approach excluded gamma-delta receptors. Higher CMV-specific clone frequencies were found in infectious CMV cases than in villitis of unknown etiology (approximately 0.01 vs 0.00094), and no difference in CMV-specific clone frequencies was seen between villitis of unknown etiology and controls. Small amounts of decidua were contained in the paraffin blocks, so some of the captured T cells, especially in controls, may have been decidual rather than villous infiltrates.

Five infectious villitis placentae were included, four with confirmed cytomegalovirus and one with Toxoplasma gondii, and were not matched to other groups. The mothers in the infectious villitis group were younger, carried smaller fetuses, and either delivered preterm or experienced intrauterine demise in two cases. Placentae were collected after delivery and examined grossly and histologically before archival tissue was selected. Five 10-micron scrolls were cut from each FFPE block, and DNA was then isolated using the AllPrep DNA/RNA FFPE Tissue kit. NanoDrop was used to check DNA concentration and purity, while a Bioanalyzer was used to assess RNA quality. With regard to this clone: This clone's antigen is unknown. No per-base quality is available; no much larger clone lies one base away.

TCR-beta CDR3 regions were amplified from genomic DNA with the immunoSEQ v4 bias-controlled multiplex PCR assay, run blinded to group allocation. To estimate the quantities of nucleated cells and T cells in each sample, reference gene primers were included together with the TCR-beta primers. Sequencing of the libraries was performed on an Illumina MiSeq with a 100-cycle paired-end protocol. The authors processed their data as follows. Diversity and richness were calculated in immunoSEQ Analyzer software; richness by iChao1, clonality based on Pielou evenness and Shannon diversity (0-1, higher means less diverse). CDR3 amino acid sequences together with their V/J genes were searched in VDJdb for CMV, EBV and influenza A specificities using confidence 3 and substitution 2. TCR-beta amino acid clonotype overlap between villitis of unknown etiology, infectious villitis and control repertoires was assessed with the Morisita-Horn index. TCRdb carries this immuneACCESS record with in-frame sequences only. Its versions omit some clonotypes, under half of them owing to an unresolved V gene in the studies checked, with the rest unexplained. Clone size and the V and J calls come from that table; the DNA yielded D and trimming. The sample profile shows about 5,900 clones; around 80% of them were found once. Together, the top ten hold 7.5% to 10% of the sample.

Sequencing used placental tissue containing maternal and fetal cells. This TCR came from a human patient with infectious villitis; the placental T cells may come from both mother and fetus.

The bases read TGTGCCAGCAGTAGACAGGCCGGGGGTATGAACACTGAAGCTTTCTTT. Translated, it reads CASSRQAGGMNTEAFF. The rearranged segments are TRBV6-2 or TRBV6-3 and TRBJ1-1, with TRBD1 tentatively as D gene (6 bases match). Deletion took 5 bases off V and 0 bases off J, with a span of 16 bases between the germline ends. From the cysteine through the phenylalanine, the CDR3 covers 16 amino acids. CDR3 DNA only is kept here, 48 bases in frame from base 1. CDR1 and CDR2 are drawn from the germline V gene: MNHEY, SVGEGT.